This TCR beta chain was sequenced for a study of blood T cell repertoires in COVID-19. Turning to the study itself: T cells, B-cell-depleted T cells, or PBMCs supplied cDNA or gDNA.

Germline V gene data show CDR1 as MDHEN and CDR2 as SYDVKM. The CDR3 extends over 14 amino acids. V shed 6 bases and J 5 bases; nucleotides not matched to a gene: 6. Cohort placement rested on clinical history that participants reported themselves. In the original workflow: Nucleated cell counts were estimated from reference gene primer amplification. Using immunoSEQ multiplex PCR, the repertoire was profiled, and TCRdb retains in-frame clones only, with some absent. V, J and clone size are taken as reported in that table, and D and trimming were inferred from the DNA itself. Among under 200,000 clones listed, more than 70% were seen once.

Source material: PBMCs or T cells enriched from blood (not recorded which). The chain combines TRBV28 with TRBJ2-1, with 8 bases matching TRBD1. This clonotype originated in a man aged 40-55 years with acute COVID-19. The chain's CDR3 is CASRARQGNNEQFF. DNA of the CDR3: TGTGCCAGCAGGGCTAGACAGGGGAACAATGAGCAGTTCTTC.